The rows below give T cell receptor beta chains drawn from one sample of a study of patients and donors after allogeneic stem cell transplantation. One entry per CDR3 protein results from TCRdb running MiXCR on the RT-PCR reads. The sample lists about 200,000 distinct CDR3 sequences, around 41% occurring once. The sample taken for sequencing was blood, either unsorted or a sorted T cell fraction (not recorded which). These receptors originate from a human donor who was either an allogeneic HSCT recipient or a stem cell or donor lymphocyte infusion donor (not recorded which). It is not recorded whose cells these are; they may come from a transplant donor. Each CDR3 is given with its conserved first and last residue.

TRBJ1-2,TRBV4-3,CASSQDGGIHGYTF
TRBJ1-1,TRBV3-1,CASSQGLPGQGYTEAFF
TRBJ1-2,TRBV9,CASSPVGGYGYTF
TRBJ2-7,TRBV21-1,CASSTCPQGVGVGEQYF
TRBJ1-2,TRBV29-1,CSVTTGDGYTF
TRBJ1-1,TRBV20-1,CSAKSLREGRDTEAFF
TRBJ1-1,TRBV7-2,CASSFRRRHTEAFF
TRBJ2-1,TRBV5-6,CASSLRVSTYNEQFF
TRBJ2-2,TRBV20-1,CSARDWKGFTGELFF
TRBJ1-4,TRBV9,CASSVGIGGEKLFF
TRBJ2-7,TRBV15,CATSPSGRSVYEQYF
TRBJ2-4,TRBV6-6,CASSYFSGEVKNIQYF
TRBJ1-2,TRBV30,CAWSSGEGGYTF
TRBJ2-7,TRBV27,CASTGTSRYEQYF
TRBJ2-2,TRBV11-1,CASSLASPRELFF
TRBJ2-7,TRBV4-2,CASSQDDREYEQYF
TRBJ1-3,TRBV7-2,CASTLLLGASSGNTIYF
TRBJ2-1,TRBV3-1,CASSQAGVNEQFF
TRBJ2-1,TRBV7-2,CASSLVLTEVAGKYNEQFF
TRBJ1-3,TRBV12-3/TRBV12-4,CASKFLSGTGVNTIYF
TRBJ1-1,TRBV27,CASSFRGPNTEAFF
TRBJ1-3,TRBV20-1,CSARPDRTFSGNTIYF
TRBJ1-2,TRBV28,CASLGVIYGYTF
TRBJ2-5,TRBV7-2,CASSPLQGAEETQYF
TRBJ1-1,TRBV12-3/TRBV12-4,CASRRGERLNTEAFF
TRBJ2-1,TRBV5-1,CACRPRGGSDEQFF
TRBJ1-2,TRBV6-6,CASSYLGDNYGYTF
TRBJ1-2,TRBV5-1,CASSLGWDSLYGYTF
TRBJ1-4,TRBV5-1,CASGERSTNEKLFF
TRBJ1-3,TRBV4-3,CASSQDSLYNTIYF
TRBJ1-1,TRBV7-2,CASSPRGVGNTEAFF
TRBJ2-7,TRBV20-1,CSAQPLAGVYEQYF
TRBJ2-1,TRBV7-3,CASSLETRVGGNEQFF
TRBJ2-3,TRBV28,CASKRQGVDTQYF
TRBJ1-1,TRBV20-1,CSAPDTPNTEAFF
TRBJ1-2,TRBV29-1,CSADRGRGDGYTF
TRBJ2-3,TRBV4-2,CASSQVVEVQYF
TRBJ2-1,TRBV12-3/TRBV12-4,CASSPHVGLAGVNEQFF
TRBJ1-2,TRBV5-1,CASREERQTYGYTF
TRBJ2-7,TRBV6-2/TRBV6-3,CASSNDRAYEQYF
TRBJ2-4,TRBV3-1,CASSQEAGATKNIQYF
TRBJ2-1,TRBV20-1,CSASDPRTGLNEQFF
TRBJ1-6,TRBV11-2,CASSPPSPNSPLHF
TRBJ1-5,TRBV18,CASSQGGPQPQHF
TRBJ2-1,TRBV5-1,CASSLGQGDEQFF
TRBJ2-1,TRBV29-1,CSPHVTGQGSDEQFF
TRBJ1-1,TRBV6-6,CASSYSMSSSTEAFF
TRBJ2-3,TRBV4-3,CASSQDDSGRFADTQYF
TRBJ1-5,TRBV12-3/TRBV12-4,CASSLEGSHPSNQPQHF
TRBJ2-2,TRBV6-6,CASRWTANTGELFF